This passage covers 27 T cell receptor beta chains from one sample sequenced in a study of CD8+ T cells in alopecia areata (dated by TCRdb to the late 2010s). The meaning of the sample's time point label: less than five weeks on oral tofacitinib. What the treatment or condition label conveys for this sample: oral pan-JAK inhibitor, 5-10 mg twice daily. The library was prepared using the immunoSEQ multiplex PCR assay. RNA was extracted from all samples and reverse transcribed into cDNA as template for TCR sequencing. What TCRdb holds here is the immuneACCESS table cut down to in-frame rearrangements. Part of the clones is not present; checked against another copy, under half of the missing clones reflect an unresolved V gene, and the others are unexplained. In all, the sample holds 90,000 to 150,000 clones, and around 56% of those were seen once. The ten largest account for 0.46% of the sample. Source: CD4+ T cells sorted from blood, taken at week 4, from a patient treated with tofacitinib. The receptors were sampled from a human donor with alopecia areata.

V gene TRBV28 combines with J gene TRBJ2-7; 9 nucleotides match TRBD1. The trim removed 6 bases at V and 2 bases at J, leaving 8 bases unmatched. Germline-derived CDR1 and CDR2 are MDHEN and SYDVKM. CDR3 length: 15 residues. Here the CDR3 DNA reads TGTGCCAGCAGCTCCCCTGGGACAGGGCCCTACGAGCAGTACTTC. Protein: CASSSPGTGPYEQYF.

This clone was found a few times. V usage is TRBV11-2 and J usage is TRBJ2-5; 8 bases fit TRBD2. With 5 bases clipped from V and 5 bases from J, the junction kept 10 bases outside the gene matches. Germline lookup yields CDR1 SGHAT and CDR2 FQNNGV. This CDR3 region has 15 residues. Written as DNA, the CDR3 is TGTGCCAGCAGCCCAAGCGGGGGCTATGGGGAGACCCAGTACTTC. Protein product: CASSPSGGYGETQYF. Full variable domain (remainder filled in from reference TRBV11-2 and TRBJ2-5): EAGVAQSPRYKIIEKRQSVAFWCNPISGHATLYWYQQILGQGPKLLIQFQNNGVVDDSQLPKDRFSAERLKGVDSTLKIQPAKLEDSAVYLCASSPSGGYGETQYFGPGTRLLVL.

This clone was seen ten or more times. The chain links TRBV6-5 to TRBJ2-1, with D maybe TRBD1 (7 bases). V was trimmed by 7 bases and J by 9 bases, leaving 16 bases between them. The V gene's germline CDR1 is MNHEY and CDR2 SVGAGI. This CDR3 has 13 residues. The CDR3 bases are TGTGCCAGCAAAGGTCAGGGGGGTGGTGAGCAGTTCTTC. It is translated as CASKGQGGGEQFF.

This clone was seen a few times. The gene calls are TRBV10-3 and TRBJ1-6, with a possible D match to TRBD1 (6 bases). The CDR3 totals 14 residues. Trimming shortened V by 8 bases and J by 10 bases, and 18 bases separated the two germline ends. Germline lookup yields CDR1 ENHRY and CDR2 SYGVKD. CDR3 amino acids: CAIRGGRASSPLHF. The CDR3 DNA follows: TGTGCCATCCGCGGGGGGCGTGCATCGTCACCCCTCCACTTT.

The chain is built from TRBV7-9 and TRBJ2-7, with TRBD1 matching over 8 bases. V shed 8 bases and J 3 bases; nucleotides not matched to a gene: 6. The CDR3 totals 13 residues. Germline assignment: CDR1 SEHNR and CDR2 FQNEAQ (reference sequence). Here the CDR3 DNA reads TGTGCCAGCGGCTGGACAGGGCGCTACGAGCAGTACTTC. This gives the protein CASGWTGRYEQYF.

The chain couples TRBV23-1 to TRBJ2-7; 7 bases match TRBD1. TRBV23-1 belongs to the ORF category, with a function that is uncertain. This CDR3 region has 14 residues. Trimming removed 0 bases from V and 5 bases from J; junction bases left unmatched: 4. CDR3 coding DNA: TGCGCCAGCAGTCAATCTGACAGGGTAGACGAGCAGTACTTC. Amino acids: CASSQSDRVDEQYF.

This clone appeared a few times. The chain joins TRBV6-5 to TRBJ2-7; D is possibly TRBD1 (6 bases). V was trimmed by 5 bases and J by 0 bases, leaving 11 bases between them. The CDR3 is 14 amino acids. Germline-derived CDR1 and CDR2 are MNHEY and SVGAGI. CDR3 coding DNA: TGTGCCAGCAGTATACAGGGCGGCTCCTACGAGCAGTACTTC. It yields the protein CASSIQGGSYEQYF.

With respect to this clone: The identical CDR3 is also encoded by other nucleotide sequences in the sample. The J gene is TRBJ1-5, the V gene TRBV30; D might be TRBD1 (5 bases). Germline CDR1 reads GTSNPN; CDR2 reads SVGIG (reference sequence). V was trimmed by 0 bases and J by 2 bases, leaving 8 bases between them. The CDR3 has 14 amino acids. CDR3 region: CAWSVGGGNQPQHF. Here the CDR3 DNA reads TGTGCCTGGAGTGTCGGAGGGGGCAATCAGCCCCAGCATTTT. The complete variable domain, with remaining parts taken from reference TRBV30 and TRBJ1-5, reads SQTIHQWPATLVQPVGSPLSLECTVEGTSNPNLYWYRQAAGRGLQLLFYSVGIGQISSEVPQNLSASRPQDRQFILSSKKLLLSDSGFYLCAWSVGGGNQPQHFGDGTRLSIL.

Concerning this clone: Additional DNA sequences in this sample encode the identical CDR3. This rearrangement joins TRBV29-1 to TRBJ1-1; D uncertain. The germline gives CDR1 SQVTM, CDR2 ANQGSEA. CDR3 length: 13 amino acids. Trimming stripped 6 bases from V and 2 bases from J, with 13 bases between. This chain's CDR3 is CSVGRAGNTEAFF. In nucleotides, the CDR3 is TGCAGCGTAGGCCGGGCAGGCAACACTGAAGCTTTCTTT.

The chain employs TRBV11-2 and TRBJ2-5, with D hard to call. CDR1 SGHAT and CDR2 FQNNGV come from the germline V gene. The CDR3 loop spans 13 amino acids. Between the trimmed V and J ends, which lost 1 base and 3 bases, there was a span of 6 bases. The CDR3 DNA reads as TGTGCCAGCAGCTTAGGCAGCAAAGAGACCCAGTACTTC. This sequence encodes CASSLGSKETQYF. The full variable domain, completed using reference TRBV11-2 and TRBJ2-5, is EAGVAQSPRYKIIEKRQSVAFWCNPISGHATLYWYQQILGQGPKLLIQFQNNGVVDDSQLPKDRFSAERLKGVDSTLKIQPAKLEDSAVYLCASSLGSKETQYFGPGTRLLVL.

The rearrangement links TRBV29-1 to TRBJ1-2; D uncertain. V shed 3 bases and J shed 1 base, with 3 bases lying between them. The CDR3 has 11 residues. Germline assignment: CDR1 SQVTM and CDR2 ANQGSEA. The chain's CDR3 is CSVDGNYGYTF. The CDR3 nucleotides are TGCAGCGTTGACGGTAACTATGGCTACACCTTC.

The genes are TRBV5-1 and TRBJ2-7, with D possibly TRBD1 on 5 matching bases. With 5 bases removed from V and 5 bases from J, the gap between germline ends came to 14 bases. CDR3 length: 13 residues. CDR1 is SGHRS, CDR2 YFSETQ, per germline. This chain's CDR3 is CASSRIQGHEQYF. The CDR3 DNA reads TGCGCCAGCAGTCGCATTCAGGGCCACGAGCAGTACTTC. Complete variable domain (other parts from reference TRBV5-1 and TRBJ2-7): KAGVTQTPRYLIKTRGQQVTLSCSPISGHRSVSWYQQTPGQGLQFLFEYFSETQRNKGNFPGRFSGRQFSNSRSEMNVSTLELGDSALYLCASSRIQGHEQYFGPGTRLTVT.

The chain recombines TRBV7-9 with TRBJ2-1; 13 nucleotides match TRBD2. V was clipped by 5 bases and J by 4 bases; unmatched bases: 8. This CDR3 has 17 residues. CDR1 is SEHNR, CDR2 FQNEAQ, per germline (reference sequence). CDR3: CASSRAGGLAGYNEQFF. The CDR3 nucleotides read TGTGCCAGCAGCCGAGCCGGGGGACTAGCGGGATACAATGAGCAGTTCTTC.

V and J are TRBV6-5 and TRBJ2-1; D remains unclear. The CDR3 runs 14 residues. Looked up from germline, CDR1 is MNHEY and CDR2 is SVGAGI. The V end lost 6 bases, the J end lost 3 bases, and 12 bases lay between the germline ends. The CDR3 coding sequence is TGTGCCAGCAGAAATACGGCCCTCTACAATGAGCAGTTCTTC. This sequence encodes CASRNTALYNEQFF.

The CDR3 DNA follows: TGTGCCTGGAGCAAAGGGGGCAGTTGGGAGACCCAGTACTTC. This sequence encodes CAWSKGGSWETQYF. The V and J genes are TRBV30 and TRBJ2-5, with 7 bases that match TRBD1. V lost 3 bases to trimming and J lost 5 bases; unmatched junction nucleotides: 9. In germline, CDR1 is GTSNPN, CDR2 SVGIG (reference sequence). The CDR3 runs 14 residues.

The chain combines TRBV29-1 with TRBJ2-3; TRBD2 matches 8 bases. Germline assignment: CDR1 SQVTM and CDR2 ANQGSEA. The J segment lost 6 bases and the V segment lost 4 bases, leaving 6 bases of the junction unmatched. CDR3 length equals 13 residues. CDR3: CSVVKRGWDTQYF. CDR3 DNA: TGCAGCGTTGTGAAGCGGGGGTGGGATACGCAGTATTTT.

This chain links TRBV30 with TRBJ2-7; 14 bases map to TRBD2. This CDR3 contains 17 residues. CDR1 is GTSNPN and CDR2 is SVGIG in the germline V gene (reference sequence). The V and J ends lost 4 bases and 6 bases, in that order; junction bases with no gene match: 14. The CDR3 loop is CAWTGLAGGRSSLEQYF. In DNA form, the CDR3 reads TGTGCCTGGACCGGACTAGCGGGAGGCCGTTCGTCGCTCGAGCAGTACTTC.

The CDR3 here is CASSSTVNYGYTF. The CDR3 DNA is TGTGCCAGCAGCTCGACAGTTAACTATGGCTACACCTTC. J is TRBJ1-2 and V is TRBV13, with a weak D call TRBD1 (5 bases). Between the trimmed V and J ends, which lost 4 bases and 1 base, there was a span of 7 bases. Germline CDR1 PRHDT, CDR2 FYEKMQ (reference sequence). This CDR3 contains 13 residues.

The rearrangement joins TRBV18 to TRBJ2-7; 10 nucleotides align to TRBD1. V was pared by 3 bases and J by 6 bases, with 2 bases of the junction left unmatched. The length of the CDR3 is 13 residues. CDR1 and CDR2 (germline): KGHSH, LQKENI. The CDR3 nucleotides read TGTGCCAGCTCACCCGGGACAGGGGCCGAGCAGTACTTC. It codes for CASSPGTGAEQYF.

This clone turned up a few times. The genes are TRBV6-6 and TRBJ1-4; D perhaps matches TRBD1 (6 bases). The CDR3 length is 14 residues. CDR1 and CDR2 (germline): MNHNY, SVGAGI (reference sequence). Between the trimmed V and J ends, which lost 7 bases and 5 bases, there was a span of 14 bases. Here the CDR3 DNA reads TGTGCCAGCATTCAAATACAGGGAAATGAAAAACTGTTTTTT. Its translation is CASIQIQGNEKLFF.

The rearrangement uses TRBV6-5 and TRBJ2-3; D tentatively fits TRBD1 or TRBD2 (5 bases each). V was cut by 10 bases and J by 0 bases, with 14 bases left in between. This CDR3 comprises 14 residues. The germline V gene has CDR1 MNHEY and CDR2 SVGAGI. CDR3 DNA: TGTGCCACCCTCCGGGACCGAAGCACAGATACGCAGTATTTT. Encoded protein: CATLRDRSTDTQYF.

The chain is built from TRBV6-5 and TRBJ2-3; D might be TRBD1 (6 bases). This CDR3 comprises 15 residues. In germline, CDR1 is MNHEY, CDR2 SVGAGI. The germline V and J ends were trimmed by 5 bases and 4 bases, with 16 bases remaining between them. The chain's CDR3 is CASSPRQAFPDTQYF. In DNA, the CDR3 is TGTGCCAGCAGTCCACGACAGGCCTTCCCAGATACGCAGTATTTT.

The chain combines TRBV7-9 with TRBJ1-2; maybe TRBD1 (5 bases). The CDR3 is 13 residues long. V was trimmed by 1 base and J by 6 bases, leaving 9 bases between them. Germline CDR1 is SEHNR and CDR2 is FQNEAQ (reference sequence). The CDR3 DNA follows: TGTGCCAGCAGCTTAGGTAGAGGGGATGGCTACACCTTC. As protein: CASSLGRGDGYTF. The complete variable domain, with remaining parts taken from reference TRBV7-9 and TRBJ1-2, reads DTGVSQNPRHKITKRGQNVTFRCDPISEHNRLYWYRQTLGQGPEFLTYFQNEAQLEKSRLLSDRFSAERPKGSFSTLEIQRTEQGDSAMYLCASSLGRGDGYTFGSGTRLTVV.

The chain recombines TRBV29-1 with TRBJ1-3; D unclear. CDR3 length equals 13 residues. The ends were cut back, 8 bases at V and 0 bases at J, with 11 bases in the middle. Germline CDR1 is SQVTM and CDR2 is ANQGSEA. This chain's CDR3 is CSFSVNSGNTIYF. The CDR3 nucleotides are TGCAGCTTCAGCGTAAACTCTGGAAACACCATATATTTT.

The chain uses TRBV5-1 and TRBJ2-3; TRBD1 matches 7 bases. V lost 4 bases to trimming and J lost 2 bases; unmatched junction nucleotides: 10. The CDR3 has 16 residues. Germline V gene data show CDR1 as SGHRS and CDR2 as YFSETQ. The CDR3 reads CASSVHRGPPTDTQYF. CDR3 DNA: TGCGCCAGCAGCGTGCACAGGGGCCCCCCCACAGATACGCAGTATTTT.

This clone was counted between two and nine times. V usage is TRBV30 and J usage is TRBJ1-2; TRBD1 agrees at 7 bases. This CDR3 has 13 residues. Trimming cost V 0 bases and J 8 bases; bases outside gene matches: 6. Germline V gene sequence: CDR1 GTSNPN, CDR2 SVGIG (reference sequence). CDR3: CAWSVQQGLGYTF. As DNA, the CDR3 is TGTGCCTGGAGTGTACAACAGGGGCTCGGCTACACCTTC.

V and J are TRBV30 and TRBJ1-1; D possibly corresponds to TRBD1 (6 bases). Trimming left V 3 bases short and J 5 bases short, with 10 bases between. Germline CDR1 and CDR2: GTSNPN and SVGIG (reference sequence). The CDR3 totals 12 residues. The CDR3 DNA follows: TGTGCCTGGAGGCCAGGGGCGACTGAAGCTTTCTTT. Protein sequence: CAWRPGATEAFF. Full variable domain (remainder filled in from reference TRBV30 and TRBJ1-1): SQTIHQWPATLVQPVGSPLSLECTVEGTSNPNLYWYRQAAGRGLQLLFYSVGIGQISSEVPQNLSASRPQDRQFILSSKKLLLSDSGFYLCAWRPGATEAFFGQGTRLTVV.